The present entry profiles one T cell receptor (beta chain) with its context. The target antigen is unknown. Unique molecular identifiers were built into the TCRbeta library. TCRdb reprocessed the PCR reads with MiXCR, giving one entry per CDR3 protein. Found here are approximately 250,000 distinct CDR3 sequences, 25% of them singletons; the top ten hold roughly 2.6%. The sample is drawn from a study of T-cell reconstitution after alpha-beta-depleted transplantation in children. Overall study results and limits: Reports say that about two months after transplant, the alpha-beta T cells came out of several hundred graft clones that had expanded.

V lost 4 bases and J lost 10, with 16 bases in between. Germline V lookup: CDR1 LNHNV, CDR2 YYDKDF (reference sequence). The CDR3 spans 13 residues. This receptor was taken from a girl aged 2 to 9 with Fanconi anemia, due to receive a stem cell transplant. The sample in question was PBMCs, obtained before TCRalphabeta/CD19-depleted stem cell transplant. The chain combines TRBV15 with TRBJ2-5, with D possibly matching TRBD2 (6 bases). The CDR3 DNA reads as TGTGCCACCAGCACGGGCCTGTCGGGGGACCAGTACTTC. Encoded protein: CATSTGLSGDQYF.